This T cell receptor beta chain was sequenced in a study of neurological immune-mediated disorders. Overall study findings and caveats: Phylogenetic analysis grouped 18 of 34 multiple sclerosis patients' repertoires together, suggesting a possible repertoire signature.

This clonotype was recorded at least ten times. Its antigen is undetermined. CDR1 is SEHNR and CDR2 is FQNEAQ in the germline V gene (reference sequence). The J segment lost 9 bases and the V segment lost 2 bases, leaving 3 bases of the junction unmatched. The CDR3 loop spans 13 amino acids. Sequencing of 15-18 subjects in each run yielded over 170 million TCR-beta sequences. TCRdb reanalysed the 5' RACE reads using MiXCR and keeps one entry per CDR3 protein. This table has roughly 66,000 distinct CDR3 sequences, approximately 5% appearing once. The chain uses TRBV7-9 and TRBJ2-1, with 8 bases lining up with TRBD2. The sequence came from a woman aged 70 to 79 with multiple sclerosis. Sequencing used PBMCs. The CDR3 DNA reads TGTGCCAGCAGCTTACAGCGGGAGAGTGAGCAGTTCTTC. It is translated as CASSLQRESEQFF.